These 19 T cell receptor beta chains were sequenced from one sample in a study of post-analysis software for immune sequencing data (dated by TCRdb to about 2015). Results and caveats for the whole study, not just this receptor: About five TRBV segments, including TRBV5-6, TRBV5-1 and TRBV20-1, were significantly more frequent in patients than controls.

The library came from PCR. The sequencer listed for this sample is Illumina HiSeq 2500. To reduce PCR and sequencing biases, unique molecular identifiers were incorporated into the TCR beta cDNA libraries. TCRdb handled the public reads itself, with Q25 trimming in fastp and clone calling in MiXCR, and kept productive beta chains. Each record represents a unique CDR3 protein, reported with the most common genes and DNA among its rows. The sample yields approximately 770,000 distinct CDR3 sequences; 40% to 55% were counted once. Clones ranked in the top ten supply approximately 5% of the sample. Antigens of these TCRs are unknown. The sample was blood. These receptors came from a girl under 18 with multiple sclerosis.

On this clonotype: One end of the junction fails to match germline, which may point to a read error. This CDR3 is CASSGPVPYKQYF. CDR3 nucleotide sequence: TGTGCCAGCAGCGGTCCGGTTCCCTACAAGCAGTACTTC. The chain has TRBV14 and TRBJ2-7; no definite D call. The length of the CDR3 is 13 residues. Germline lookup yields CDR1 SGHDN and CDR2 FVKESK.

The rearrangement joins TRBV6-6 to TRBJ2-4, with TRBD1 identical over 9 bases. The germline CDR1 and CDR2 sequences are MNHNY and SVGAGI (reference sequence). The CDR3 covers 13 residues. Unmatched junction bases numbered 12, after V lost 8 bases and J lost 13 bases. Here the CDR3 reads CASGGQGYREQYF. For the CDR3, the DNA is TGTGCCAGCGGGGGACAGGGCTATAGAGAGCAGTACTTC.

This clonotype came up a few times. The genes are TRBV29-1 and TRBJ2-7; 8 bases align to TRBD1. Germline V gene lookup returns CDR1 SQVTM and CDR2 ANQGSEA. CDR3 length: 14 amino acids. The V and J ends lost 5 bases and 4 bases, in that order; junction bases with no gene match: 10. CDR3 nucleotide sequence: TGCAGCGTTCCGAGTGGGGACAGGCTTTACGAGCAGTACTTC. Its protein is CSVPSGDRLYEQYF.

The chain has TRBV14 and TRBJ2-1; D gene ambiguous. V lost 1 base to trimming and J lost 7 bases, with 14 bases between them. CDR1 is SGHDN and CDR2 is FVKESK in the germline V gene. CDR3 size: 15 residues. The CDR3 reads CASSQVTGPWNEQFF. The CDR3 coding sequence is TGTGCCAGCAGCCAAGTTACCGGGCCGTGGAATGAGCAGTTCTTC.

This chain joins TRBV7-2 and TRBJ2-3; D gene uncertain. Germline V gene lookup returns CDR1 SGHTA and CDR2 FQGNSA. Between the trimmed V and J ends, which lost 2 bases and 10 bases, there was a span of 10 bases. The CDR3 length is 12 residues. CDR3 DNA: TGTGCCAGCAGCTTACTGTATCCCCCGCAGTATTTT. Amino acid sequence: CASSLLYPPQYF.

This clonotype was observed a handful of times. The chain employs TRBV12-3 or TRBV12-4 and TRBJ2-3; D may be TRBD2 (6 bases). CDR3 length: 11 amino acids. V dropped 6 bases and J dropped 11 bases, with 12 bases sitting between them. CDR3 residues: CASSSRDLQYF. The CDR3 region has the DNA TGTGCCAGCAGCTCAAGGGACTTGCAGTATTTT.

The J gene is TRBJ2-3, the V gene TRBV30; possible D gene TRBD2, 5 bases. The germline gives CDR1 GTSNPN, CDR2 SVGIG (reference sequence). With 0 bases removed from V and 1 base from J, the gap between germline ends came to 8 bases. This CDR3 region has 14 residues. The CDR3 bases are TGTGCCTGGAGTGTTGGGCGGGGCACAGATACGCAGTATTTT. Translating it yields CAWSVGRGTDTQYF.

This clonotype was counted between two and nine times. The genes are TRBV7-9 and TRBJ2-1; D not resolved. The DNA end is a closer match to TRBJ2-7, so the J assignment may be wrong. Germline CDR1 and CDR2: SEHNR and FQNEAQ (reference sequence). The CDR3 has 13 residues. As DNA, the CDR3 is TGTGCCAGCAGCTTAGGCGCGTACAATGAGCAGTACTTC. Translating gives CASSLGAYNEQYF.

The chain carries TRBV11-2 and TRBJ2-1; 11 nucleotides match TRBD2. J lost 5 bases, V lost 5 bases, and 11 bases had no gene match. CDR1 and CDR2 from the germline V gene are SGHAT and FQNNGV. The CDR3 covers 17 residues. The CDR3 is CASSTNYGLAGDNEQFF. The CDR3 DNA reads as TGTGCCAGCAGCACGAACTACGGACTAGCGGGCGACAATGAGCAGTTCTTC. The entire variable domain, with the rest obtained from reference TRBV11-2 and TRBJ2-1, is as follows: EAGVAQSPRYKIIEKRQSVAFWCNPISGHATLYWYQQILGQGPKLLIQFQNNGVVDDSQLPKDRFSAERLKGVDSTLKIQPAKLEDSAVYLCASSTNYGLAGDNEQFFGPGTRLTVL.

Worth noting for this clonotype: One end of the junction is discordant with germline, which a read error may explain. CDR3 sequence: CASSQGMTEAFF. CDR3 bases: TGTGCCAGCAGTCAAGGTATGACTGAAGCTTTCTTT. The genes are TRBV3-1 and TRBJ1-1; D is undetermined. This CDR3 has 12 amino acids. Germline values: CDR1 LGHDT, CDR2 YNNKEL (reference sequence).

CDR3: CASSPQEGQGRLYEQYF. In DNA, the CDR3 is TGTGCCAGCTCACCACAAGAGGGGCAGGGGAGACTCTACGAGCAGTACTTC. The gene calls are TRBV18 and TRBJ2-4; TRBD1 might be the D (6 bases). TRBJ2-7 explains the end of the DNA better; the J call may be wrong. Germline values: CDR1 KGHSH, CDR2 LQKENI. This CDR3 is 17 amino acids long.

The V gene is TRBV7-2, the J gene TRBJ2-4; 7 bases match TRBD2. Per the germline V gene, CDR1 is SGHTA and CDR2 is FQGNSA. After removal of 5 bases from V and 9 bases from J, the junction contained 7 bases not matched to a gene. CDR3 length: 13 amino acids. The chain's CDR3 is CASSREVAGIQYF. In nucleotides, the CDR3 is TGTGCCAGCAGCCGGGAGGTGGCGGGCATTCAGTACTTC.

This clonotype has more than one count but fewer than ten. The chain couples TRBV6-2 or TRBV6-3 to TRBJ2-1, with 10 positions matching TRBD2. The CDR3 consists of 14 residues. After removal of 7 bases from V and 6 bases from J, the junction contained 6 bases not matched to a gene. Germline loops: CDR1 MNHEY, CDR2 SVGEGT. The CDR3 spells CASTQREGGNEQFF. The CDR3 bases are TGTGCCAGCACTCAGCGGGAGGGTGGCAATGAGCAGTTCTTC.

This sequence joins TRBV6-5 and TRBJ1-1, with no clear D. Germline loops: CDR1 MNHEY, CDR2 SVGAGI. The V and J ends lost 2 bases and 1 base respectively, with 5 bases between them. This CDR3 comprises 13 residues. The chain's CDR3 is CASSYGQNTEAFF. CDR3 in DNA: TGTGCCAGCAGTTACGGTCAGAACACTGAAGCTTTCTTT.

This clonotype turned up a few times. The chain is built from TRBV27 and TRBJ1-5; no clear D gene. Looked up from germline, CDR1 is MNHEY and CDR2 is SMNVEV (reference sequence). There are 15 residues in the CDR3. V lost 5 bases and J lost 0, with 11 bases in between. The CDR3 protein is CASSGVGGSNQPQHF. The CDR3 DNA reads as TGTGCCAGCAGTGGTGTTGGCGGTAGCAATCAGCCCCAGCATTTT.

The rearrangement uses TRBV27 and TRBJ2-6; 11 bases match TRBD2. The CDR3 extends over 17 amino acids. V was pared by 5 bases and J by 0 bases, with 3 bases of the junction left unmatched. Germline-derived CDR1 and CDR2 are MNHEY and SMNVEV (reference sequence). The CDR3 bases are TGTGCCAGCAGTGGACTAGCGGGCTCCTCTGGGGCCAACGTCCTGACTTTC. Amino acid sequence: CASSGLAGSSGANVLTF.

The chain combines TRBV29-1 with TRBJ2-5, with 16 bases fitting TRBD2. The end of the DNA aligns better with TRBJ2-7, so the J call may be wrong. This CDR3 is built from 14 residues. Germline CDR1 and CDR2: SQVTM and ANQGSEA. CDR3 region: CSGQGTSGRGEQYF. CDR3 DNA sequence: TGCAGCGGTCAAGGGACTAGCGGGAGGGGCGAGCAGTACTTC.

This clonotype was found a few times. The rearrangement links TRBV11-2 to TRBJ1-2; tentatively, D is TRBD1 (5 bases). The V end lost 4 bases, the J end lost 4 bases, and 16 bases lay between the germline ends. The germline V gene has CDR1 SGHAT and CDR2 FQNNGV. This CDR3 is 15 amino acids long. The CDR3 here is CASSSLKGPGYGYTF. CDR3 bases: TGTGCCAGCAGCTCACTTAAGGGACCTGGCTATGGCTACACCTTC.

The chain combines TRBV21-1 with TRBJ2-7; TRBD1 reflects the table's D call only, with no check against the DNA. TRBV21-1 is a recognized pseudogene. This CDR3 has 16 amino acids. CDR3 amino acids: CASSLWAGRSSYEQYF. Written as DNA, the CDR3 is TGTGCCAGCAGCCTTTGGGCGGGACGGAGTTCCTACGAGCAGTACTTC.